Detailed here is one T cell receptor beta chain. The antigen is unknown. The entry originates in a study of brain T cells in children with intractable seizures. Study-wide points: Pre-surgery blood may have been undersampled, hiding some clones.

Profiled with immunoSEQ multiplex PCR; TCRdb holds only in-frame clones, not every one. The table includes tens of thousands of clones, 90% detected once. Germline CDR1 and CDR2: LNHDA and SQIVND (reference sequence). Trimming removed 7 bases from V and 3 bases from J, with 10 bases in between. This CDR3 region has 13 residues. J is TRBJ2-1 and V is TRBV19, with D tentatively TRBD1 (5 bases). The sample in question was peripheral blood, obtained at surgery. This sequence originates from a girl between 2 and 10 years old with tuberous sclerosis and intractable seizures. The CDR3 DNA is TGTGCCAGTACAGCTAGGGGCTACAATGAGCAGTTCTTC. This encodes CASTARGYNEQFF. Full variable domain (outside the CDR3, taken from reference TRBV19 and TRBJ2-1): DGGITQSPKYLFRKEGQNVTLSCEQNLNHDAMYWYRQDPGQGLRLIYYSQIVNDFQKGDIAEGYSVSREKKESFPLTVTSAQKNPTAFYLCASTARGYNEQFFGPGTRLTVL.